This entry lists 13 T cell receptor beta chains sequenced from one sample in a study of cytomegalovirus exposure and HLA in healthy donors. 13 Jbeta primers and 60 Vbeta primers were used for the PCR. Profiled with immunoSEQ multiplex PCR; TCRdb holds only in-frame clones, not every one. The table includes about 160,000 clones, about 80% detected once. Sequencing was performed on PBMCs. Receptor source: a man younger than 30 in good health and CMV-seropositive.

This rearrangement joins TRBV25-1 to TRBJ2-3; D gene uncertain. This CDR3 contains 14 residues. The germline CDR1 and CDR2 sequences are MGHDK and SYGVNS. V lost 3 bases and J lost 0, with 7 bases in between. As DNA, the CDR3 is TGTGCCAGCAGTGAGGGCAGTAGCACAGATACGCAGTATTTT. This sequence encodes CASSEGSSTDTQYF.

Note on this clone: The CDR3 end shows no conserved phenylalanine or tryptophan, and so a read error is likely. The chain employs TRBV9 and TRBJ1-6; 11 bases match TRBD1. V shed 3 bases and J 9 bases; nucleotides not matched to a gene: 2. Germline V lookup: CDR1 SGDLS, CDR2 YYNGEE. The CDR3 spans 14 residues. The CDR3 nucleotides are TGTGCCAGCAGCGCGGGGACAGGGGGTTCACCCCTCCACCTT. It codes for CASSAGTGGSPLHL.

This clone was seen a few times. The rearrangement uses TRBV11-2 and TRBJ1-5, with TRBD1 identical over 7 bases. Germline V gene sequence: CDR1 SGHAT, CDR2 FQNNGV. V lost 1 base, J lost 4 bases, and 1 base stayed unmatched. The CDR3 contains 14 residues. CDR3 nucleotides: TGTGCCAGCAGCTTAGGGGACAGAAATCAGCCCCAGCATTTT. This codes for CASSLGDRNQPQHF.

The chain couples TRBV5-1 to TRBJ1-1; D is unresolved. The CDR3 covers 13 residues. Per germline, CDR1 SGHRS and CDR2 YFSETQ. The V end was cut by 0 bases, the J end by 1 base, with 4 bases between. The CDR3 bases are TGCGCCAGCAGCTTGGTCTGGAACACTGAAGCTTTCTTT. Amino acid sequence: CASSLVWNTEAFF.

The V call is TRBV10-3, the J call TRBJ2-5; perhaps TRBD2 as D (5 bases). Deletions cut 5 bases from V and 1 base from J, with 11 bases between. This CDR3 has 14 amino acids. Germline V gene data show CDR1 as ENHRY and CDR2 as SYGVKD. CDR3 sequence reads: CAISSSGSQETQYF. The CDR3 nucleotides are TGTGCCATCAGTTCAAGCGGCAGCCAAGAGACCCAGTACTTC.

The V call is TRBV2, the J call TRBJ1-5; 7 bases match TRBD1. The CDR3 is 16 amino acids. Germline-derived CDR1 and CDR2 are SNHLY and FYNNEI. V shed 6 bases and J 4 bases; nucleotides not matched to a gene: 12. As DNA, the CDR3 is TGTGCCAGCAGCCTTTCGACAGGGCGTGGGAATCAGCCCCAGCATTTT. It is translated as CASSLSTGRGNQPQHF.

This chain links TRBV27 with TRBJ2-2; weak D call: TRBD1 (6 bases). Germline V gives CDR1 MNHEY, CDR2 SMNVEV (reference sequence). The CDR3 contains 14 residues. The V end was cut by 4 bases, the J end by 5 bases, with 11 bases between. The CDR3 sequence: CASSSYRATGELFF. CDR3 in DNA: TGTGCCAGCAGTTCTTACAGGGCTACCGGGGAGCTGTTTTTT.

CDR3 in DNA: TGTGCCAGCAGTACCCAACAGGGATGGGAGCAGTACTTC. Residues: CASSTQQGWEQYF. This chain joins TRBV27 and TRBJ2-7, with a possible D match to TRBD1 (6 bases). There are 13 residues in the CDR3. Germline assignment: CDR1 MNHEY and CDR2 SMNVEV (reference sequence). V dropped 5 bases and J dropped 7 bases, with 15 bases sitting between them.

CDR3: CASSREGSGYTF. In nucleotides, the CDR3 is TGTGCCAGCAGTCGGGAGGGTAGTGGCTACACCTTC. This rearrangement joins TRBV7-9 to TRBJ1-2, with unresolved D. The germline CDR1 and CDR2 sequences are SEHNR and FQNEAQ (reference sequence). The V end was cut by 6 bases, the J end by 7 bases, with 12 bases between. This CDR3 comprises 12 residues.

The chain combines TRBV27 with TRBJ1-4; TRBD1 matches 9 bases. This CDR3 comprises 13 residues. Trimming cost V 4 bases and J 7 bases; bases outside gene matches: 1. Germline loops: CDR1 MNHEY, CDR2 SMNVEV (reference sequence). CDR3 amino acids: CASSSTGGEKLFF. The DNA for the CDR3 is TGTGCCAGCAGTTCGACAGGGGGTGAAAAACTGTTTTTT.

V is TRBV6-1 and J is TRBJ2-5, with D possibly matching TRBD2 (7 bases). The J call is uncertain, as TRBJ2-7 better fits the DNA end. This CDR3 is 15 amino acids long. The germline CDR1 and CDR2 sequences are MNHNS and SASEGT. The CDR3 DNA sequence: TGTGCCAGCAGTGAATCGCCGGGGGGCGGGTACGAGCAGTACTTC. This encodes CASSESPGGGYEQYF.

Remarks on this clone: At the DNA level, this CDR3 is encoded by other sequences in the same sample as well. The chain links TRBV11-2 to TRBJ2-5; 7 bases agree with TRBD2. The V segment lost 2 bases and the J segment 5 bases; nucleotides outside the gene matches: 2. This CDR3 region has 13 residues. Germline CDR1 is SGHAT and CDR2 is FQNNGV. The CDR3 DNA is TGTGCCAGCAGCTTACTGGGGGGGGAGACCCAGTACTTC. Amino acids: CASSLLGGETQYF.

The CDR3 loop reads CASSLPGGDTEAFF. In DNA form, the CDR3 reads TGTGCCAGCAGTTTACCCGGGGGGGACACTGAAGCTTTCTTT. The chain carries TRBV28 and TRBJ1-1; D is possibly TRBD1 (5 bases). This CDR3 contains 14 residues. CDR1 is MDHEN and CDR2 is SYDVKM in the germline V gene. V was trimmed by 2 bases and J by 3 bases, leaving 10 bases between them.